This TCR beta chain appears in the sequencing data of a study of CD4 T cell repertoires in COVID-19. Assay used: immunoSEQ multiplex PCR; TCRdb lists only in-frame clones, some missing. The data hold 70,000 to 95,000 clones, with 83% observed a single time. The receptor's source is a human donor who had COVID-19. Sequences were derived from CD4+ T cells from peripheral blood, sampled after recovery from COVID-19.

The CDR3 here is CASSLGLGVIAYNEQFF. For the CDR3, the DNA is TGCGCCAGCAGCTTGGGTCTGGGAGTCATCGCCTACAATGAGCAGTTCTTC. This rearrangement joins TRBV5-1 to TRBJ2-1, with a weak D call TRBD2 (5 bases). Trimming left V 0 bases short and J 2 bases short, with 15 bases between. Per germline, CDR1 SGHRS and CDR2 YFSETQ. This CDR3 is 17 amino acids long.